A single sample gave rise to the 2 T cell receptor beta chains below, sequenced in a study of identical twins. Each CDR3 protein gets one entry after TCRdb re-called the 5' RACE reads with MiXCR. The repertoire holds 520,000 or so distinct CDR3 sequences, with roughly a fifth as singletons. These records were also assigned to another study, of T cells expressing NK-cell markers.

The sample comprised CD4+ T cells sorted from blood. The receptors derive from a woman aged 18-29 years in good health.

V is TRBV11-2 and J is TRBJ2-1; D not resolved. Trimming stripped 5 bases from V and 11 bases from J, with 16 bases between. The CDR3 sequence is 13 residues long. The V gene's germline CDR1 is SGHAT and CDR2 FQNNGV. The CDR3, as DNA: TGTGCCAGCAGCATTTGGGCTTCACCTCAGCAGTTCTTC. Translation gives CASSIWASPQQFF.

This clonotype was seen more than once but under ten times. This may arise from a read error, as a much more abundant clone is one base away. The chain recombines TRBV7-2 with TRBJ2-1; D is perhaps TRBD1 (5 bases). V was trimmed by 2 bases and J by 3 bases, leaving 5 bases between them. CDR1 is SGHTA and CDR2 is FQGNSA in the germline V gene. The CDR3 spans 13 residues. The CDR3: CASSLRGYNEQFF. CDR3 in DNA: TGTGCCAGCAGCTTAAGGGGCTACAATGAGCAGTTCTTC.